This entry lists 20 T cell receptor beta chains sequenced from one sample in a study of breast tumors, draining lymph nodes, adjacent tissues. Samples came from axillary lymph nodes draining the breast cancer. Using its own MiXCR run on the multiplex PCR reads, TCRdb lists one record per CDR3 protein. The data show about 230,000 distinct CDR3 sequences, approximately 30% seen once. The sequencing sample was made of axillary lymph node tissue. The receptor set was obtained from a female donor with breast cancer. Some clones in this sample may be carry-over from other donors' samples.

The V and J genes are TRBV4-1 and TRBJ1-1, with D perhaps TRBD1 (6 bases). Looked up from germline, CDR1 is MGHRA and CDR2 is YSYEKL. This CDR3 region has 15 residues. The V gene lost 3 bases and the J gene lost 6 bases, with 17 bases spanning the gap. CDR3 nucleotides: TGCGCCAGCAGCCATATACGGGACACGCGGGCTGAAGCTTTCTTT. It yields the protein CASSHIRDTRAEAFF.

Ten or more counts support this clonotype. The chain combines TRBV18 with TRBJ2-7; D uncertain. V dropped 5 bases and J dropped 1 base, with 15 bases sitting between them. In germline, CDR1 is KGHSH, CDR2 LQKENI. This CDR3 has 15 amino acids. The CDR3 DNA follows: TGTGCCAGCTCAGTATCTGATGCCGGATCCTACGAGCAGTACTTC. Translated: CASSVSDAGSYEQYF.

As to this clonotype: Because it lacks the conserved phenylalanine or tryptophan at the end, this CDR3 is likely a read error. V and J are TRBV27 and TRBJ2-5; possible D gene TRBD2, 5 bases. This CDR3 spans 14 amino acids. Per germline, CDR1 MNHEY and CDR2 SMNVEV (reference sequence). The ends were cut back, 5 bases at V and 5 bases at J, with 15 bases in the middle. The DNA of the CDR3 is TGTGCCAGCAGTCCCTCACTAGATAGGGAGACCCAGTACTCC. The encoded protein is CASSPSLDRETQYS.

This clonotype showed up many times. The gene calls are TRBV19 and TRBJ2-2; 7 bases map to TRBD2. V lost 4 bases and J lost 7; bases outside the gene matches: 6. The CDR3 extends over 14 amino acids. In germline, CDR1 is LNHDA, CDR2 SQIVND (reference sequence). The CDR3 protein is CASSKSGNVGELFF. CDR3 nucleotide sequence: TGTGCCAGTAGTAAGAGCGGGAACGTCGGGGAGCTGTTTTTT.

Points on this clonotype: A much larger clone lies a single base off, so this may be a read error. V is TRBV30 and J is TRBJ2-3, with 7 positions matching TRBD2. This CDR3 is built from 13 residues. The germline gives CDR1 GTSNPN, CDR2 SVGIG (reference sequence). Here the CDR3 DNA reads TGTGCCTGGAGTGGCGGGAGAACAGATGCGCAGTATTTT. Translating it yields CAWSGGRTDAQYF.

This clonotype was seen many times. CDR3 protein: CSAYSGRAQTYEQYF. For the CDR3, the DNA is TGCAGTGCCTATAGCGGGAGGGCTCAAACCTACGAGCAGTACTTC. The chain joins TRBV20-1 to TRBJ2-7, with TRBD2 identical over 11 bases. The germline gives CDR1 DFQATT, CDR2 SNEGSKA (reference sequence). The CDR3 covers 15 residues. The V segment lost 6 bases and the J segment 2 bases; nucleotides outside the gene matches: 9.

This clonotype was detected a few times. The CDR3 sequence is CASSESGTRGETQHF. CDR3 in DNA: TGCGCCAGCAGTGAGTCGGGGACTAGAGGGGAGACCCAGCATTTT. The chain employs TRBV10-2 and TRBJ1-5; perhaps TRBD1 as D (5 bases). CDR1 is WSHSY and CDR2 is SAAADI in the germline V gene. The CDR3 has 15 amino acids. Trimming shortened V by 0 bases and J by 11 bases, and 17 bases separated the two germline ends.

A note on this clonotype: A read error is possible here, since a much larger clone lies one base away. The chain links TRBV20-1 to TRBJ2-1; TRBD1 is a possible D gene (6 bases). Germline CDR1 DFQATT, CDR2 SNEGSKA (reference sequence). This CDR3 is built from 16 residues. The germline V and J ends were trimmed by 0 bases and 11 bases, with 23 bases remaining between them. The CDR3 protein is CSAREGYGTPSNKQFF. The CDR3 nucleotides read TGCAGTGCTAGAGAAGGTTACGGGACACCTTCAAATAAGCAGTTCTTC.

The chain combines TRBV19 with TRBJ2-7; 11 nucleotides match TRBD2. V shed 5 bases, J shed 2 bases, and the junction held 11 bases outside the gene matches. The CDR3 contains 17 residues. Germline V gives CDR1 LNHDA, CDR2 SQIVND (reference sequence). Here the CDR3 DNA reads TGTGCCAGTAGTGCCTCGGGACTAGCGGTCCTTACCTACGAGCAGTACTTC. Translation gives CASSASGLAVLTYEQYF.

This clonotype was seen repeatedly, ten times or more. The chain is built from TRBV3-1 and TRBJ2-7; TRBD2 matches at 8 bases. Germline trimming cut 1 base from V and 6 bases from J; bases unmatched to any gene: 2. The CDR3 is 13 residues long. CDR1 is LGHDT, CDR2 YNNKEL, per germline (reference sequence). This CDR3 is CASSQAGGLEQYF. DNA for the CDR3: TGTGCCAGCAGCCAAGCGGGGGGGCTCGAGCAGTACTTC.

The chain combines TRBV20-1 with TRBJ2-2; TRBD1 aligns across 10 bases. V shed 3 bases and J 5 bases; nucleotides not matched to a gene: 15. The germline CDR1 and CDR2 sequences are DFQATT and SNEGSKA (reference sequence). This CDR3 is 18 amino acids long. CDR3 protein: CSARDRDRGSYGTGELFF. DNA of the CDR3: TGCAGTGCTAGGGATCGGGACAGGGGTTCTTACGGAACCGGGGAGCTGTTTTTT.

This clonotype was counted ten times or more. The V call is TRBV18, the J call TRBJ2-5; no firm D call. The V end was cut by 3 bases, the J end by 3 bases, with 17 bases between. CDR3 size: 16 residues. Germline values: CDR1 KGHSH, CDR2 LQKENI. In nucleotides, the CDR3 is TGTGCCAGCTCACCTCCATTTCGGGCCCTAGAAGAGACCCAGTACTTC. Amino acids: CASSPPFRALEETQYF.

This clonotype has only a few counts. The V call is TRBV24-1, the J call TRBJ1-1; the match to TRBD1 covers 7 bases. This CDR3 has 14 residues. Germline V gene sequence: CDR1 KGHDR, CDR2 SFDVKD. V lost 6 bases to trimming and J lost 2 bases; unmatched junction nucleotides: 5. The CDR3 nucleotides are TGTGCCACCAGTCCAGGGGGTCTTAACACTGAAGCTTTCTTT. Protein: CATSPGGLNTEAFF.

This clonotype was found many times. The chain has TRBV5-8 and TRBJ2-1; tentatively, D is TRBD1 or TRBD2 (5 bases each). Trimming removed 2 bases at V and 2 bases at J, with 11 bases between. There are 15 residues in the CDR3. The germline V gene encodes CDR1 SGHTS and CDR2 YDEGEE. Written as DNA, the CDR3 is TGTGCCAGCAGCTTTGGGGGTACCGCCTACAATGAGCAGTTCTTC. Protein sequence: CASSFGGTAYNEQFF.

The rearrangement uses TRBV7-8 and TRBJ2-3; D possibly corresponds to TRBD2 (6 bases). The V and J ends lost 1 base and 0 bases respectively, with 14 bases between them. Germline V gives CDR1 SGHVS, CDR2 FQNEAQ. The CDR3 totals 17 residues. As DNA, the CDR3 is TGTGCCAGCAGCTTAGTTGTAGCGGTTCCTAGCACAGATACGCAGTATTTT. It specifies CASSLVVAVPSTDTQYF.

Ten or more counts support this clonotype. This sequence joins TRBV2 and TRBJ2-7; D is perhaps TRBD2 (5 bases). V shed 6 bases and J shed 3 bases, with 15 bases lying between them. The CDR3 consists of 14 residues. The germline V gene encodes CDR1 SNHLY and CDR2 FYNNEI. This CDR3 reads CASSLRLAIYEQYF. The CDR3 DNA sequence: TGTGCCAGCAGCCTAAGATTAGCGATCTACGAGCAGTACTTC.

The table lists this clonotype with many counts. V and J are TRBV24-1 and TRBJ2-3; possibly TRBD1 for D (6 bases). The CDR3 is 16 residues long. The ends were cut back, 3 bases at V and 0 bases at J, with 12 bases in the middle. The germline V gene has CDR1 KGHDR and CDR2 SFDVKD. CDR3 coding DNA: TGTGCCACCAGTGATCCAGGGGACCTAAGCACAGATACGCAGTATTTT. This gives the protein CATSDPGDLSTDTQYF.

This clonotype has at least ten counts. A read error is possible here, since a much larger clone lies one base away. The conserved phenylalanine or tryptophan normally closing the CDR3 is absent here, so this likely arose from a read error. V gene TRBV20-1 combines with J gene TRBJ2-5; the D gene is possibly TRBD2 (6 bases). The V end was cut by 1 base, the J end by 10 bases, with 7 bases between. Germline CDR1 reads DFQATT; CDR2 reads SNEGSKA (reference sequence). The CDR3 consists of 10 residues. CDR3 nucleotide sequence: TGCAGTGCTAGAGCGGGGGACCAGTACTCC. It encodes CSARAGDQYS.

The chain has TRBV2 and TRBJ2-7, with 10 bases identical to TRBD2. Germline assignment: CDR1 SNHLY and CDR2 FYNNEI. V lost 7 bases and J lost 4; bases outside the gene matches: 16. The CDR3 sequence is 17 residues long. The CDR3 here is CASTVSSGSSPIYEQYF. The CDR3 DNA reads TGTGCCAGCACTGTCTCTAGCGGGAGTTCTCCGATTTACGAGCAGTACTTC.

There are a few counts of this clonotype. This chain connects TRBV6-6 to TRBJ2-1; D may be TRBD2 (7 bases). This CDR3 is 19 amino acids long. Per germline, CDR1 MNHNY and CDR2 SVGAGI (reference sequence). Trimming took off 5 bases at V and 0 bases at J, with 23 bases between the two ends. The CDR3 nucleotides read TGTGCCAGCAGTCACTTTATCGGGGAAGGGGGGGGCTCCTACAATGAGCAGTTCTTC. Translation: CASSHFIGEGGGSYNEQFF.